These 18 T cell receptor beta chains share one sample of origin, sequenced in a study of shared clonotypes between healthy human individuals. Data came from immunoSEQ multiplex PCR; TCRdb stores just in-frame clones and leaves some out. The sample has 600,000 to 700,000 clones, around four fifths seen once. Input material: memory CD4+ T cells sorted from blood. As for subset: CD45RA-negative fraction. These receptors all stem from a woman aged 25 to 39 in good health.

Only one count was recorded for this clone. The V gene is TRBV28, the J gene TRBJ2-5; the D is unclear. From germline, CDR1 is MDHEN and CDR2 SYDVKM. This CDR3 contains 13 residues. Trimming stripped 10 bases from V and 1 base from J, with 13 bases between. The CDR3 DNA sequence: TGTGCCATCGCCCGAGTTGGCCAAGAGACCCAGTACTTC. It translates to CAIARVGQETQYF.

On this clone: A much larger clone lies one base from this, so it may be a read error. The gene calls are TRBV27 and TRBJ2-7; 10 bases map to TRBD2. Germline values: CDR1 MNHEY, CDR2 SMNVEV (reference sequence). V lost 6 bases and J lost 0; bases outside the gene matches: 2. There are 14 residues in the CDR3. CDR3 DNA sequence: TGTGCCAGCAGCGCTAGCGGGAGCTCCTACGAGCAGTACTTC. This encodes CASSASGSSYEQYF.

V is TRBV30 and J is TRBJ2-1; 7 nucleotides match TRBD2. The CDR3 is made up of 15 amino acids. J was trimmed by 8 bases and V by 0 bases; bases with no gene match: 10. Germline lookup yields CDR1 GTSNPN and CDR2 SVGIG (reference sequence). The CDR3 DNA sequence: TGTGCCTGGAGTGTACCGGCGGGAGTAGTTTATGAGCAGTTCTTC. This sequence encodes CAWSVPAGVVYEQFF.

This clone was recorded a few times. This chain connects TRBV11-2 to TRBJ2-2, with 12 bases aligning to TRBD2. Germline lookup yields CDR1 SGHAT and CDR2 FQNNGV. The ends lost 5 bases at V and 2 bases at J; junction bases unmatched: 3. The CDR3 runs to 16 residues. CDR3 loop: CASSKLAGGNTGELFF. CDR3 bases: TGTGCCAGCAGCAAACTAGCGGGGGGAAACACCGGGGAGCTGTTTTTT.

This clone showed up just a few times. Other DNA sequences in the sample encode the same CDR3. This chain uses TRBV5-1 with TRBJ1-2, with a possible D match to TRBD1 (6 bases). V was pared by 0 bases and J by 8 bases, with 11 bases between. Germline-derived CDR1 and CDR2 are SGHRS and YFSETQ. The CDR3 runs to 13 residues. CDR3 nucleotides: TGCGCCAGCAGCTTGGAACAGGGAGGAGGCTACACCTTC. It specifies CASSLEQGGGYTF.

The chain couples TRBV15 to TRBJ2-3, with 11 bases that match TRBD2. The germline V gene has CDR1 LNHNV and CDR2 YYDKDF (reference sequence). V shed 1 base and J 8 bases; nucleotides not matched to a gene: 11. This CDR3 region has 17 residues. CDR3 nucleotide sequence: TGTGCCACCAGCAGAGGTGGTAGCGGGAGGGCCGGGGGTACGCAGTATTTT. Translated: CATSRGGSGRAGGTQYF.

This clone has a handful of counts. The chain uses TRBV6-5 and TRBJ1-1; D call uncertain. Germline loops: CDR1 MNHEY, CDR2 SVGAGI. This CDR3 is built from 15 residues. The germline V and J ends were trimmed by 2 bases and 0 bases, with 10 bases remaining between them. For the CDR3, the DNA is TGTGCCAGCAGTTACCAGACAACTATGAACACTGAAGCTTTCTTT. Translating it yields CASSYQTTMNTEAFF.

The chain employs TRBV28 and TRBJ1-2, with unresolved D. The germline V gene encodes CDR1 MDHEN and CDR2 SYDVKM. CDR3 length: 11 amino acids. The V end was cut by 3 bases, the J end by 6 bases, with 5 bases between. The CDR3 DNA sequence: TGTGCCAGCAGTTTTGGCAATGGCTACACCTTC. Its translation: CASSFGNGYTF.

The rearrangement links TRBV30 to TRBJ2-5; D not resolved. Trimming shortened V by 0 bases and J by 5 bases, and 10 bases separated the two germline ends. The CDR3 covers 13 residues. The germline V gene has CDR1 GTSNPN and CDR2 SVGIG (reference sequence). CDR3 sequence: CAWSVQMGETQYF. The CDR3 region has the DNA TGTGCCTGGAGTGTACAAATGGGGGAGACCCAGTACTTC.

V is TRBV28 and J is TRBJ1-2; the match to TRBD1 covers 8 bases. Germline V lookup: CDR1 MDHEN, CDR2 SYDVKM. The CDR3 runs 15 residues. Trimming at V came to 7 bases and at J to 1 base, leaving 8 bases not matched to a gene. CDR3 nucleotides: TGTGCCAGCACATACTCAGGGGGCCTTAACTATGGCTACACCTTC. Encoded protein: CASTYSGGLNYGYTF.

Note on this clone: This same CDR3 is encoded by further DNA sequences in the sample. J is TRBJ2-5 and V is TRBV15; D remains unclear. V lost 3 bases to trimming and J lost 5 bases, with 7 bases between them. CDR3 length: 12 residues. The germline V gene encodes CDR1 LNHNV and CDR2 YYDKDF (reference sequence). The CDR3 protein is CATSRVGETQYF. The CDR3 region has the DNA TGTGCCACCAGCAGGGTTGGGGAGACCCAGTACTTC.

This chain connects TRBV29-1 to TRBJ2-3, with TRBD1 matching over 10 bases. The length of the CDR3 is 16 residues. In germline, CDR1 is SQVTM, CDR2 ANQGSEA. The ends lost 6 bases at V and 4 bases at J; junction bases unmatched: 13. The CDR3 protein is CSVHGTGEAGADTQYF. In nucleotides, the CDR3 is TGCAGCGTCCACGGGACAGGGGAAGCTGGCGCAGATACGCAGTATTTT.

For this clone: This specimen includes other DNA sequences encoding the same CDR3. The rearrangement uses TRBV5-1 and TRBJ1-4; D ambiguous. CDR1 is SGHRS, CDR2 YFSETQ, per germline. The CDR3 is 14 residues long. V dropped 4 bases and J dropped 2 bases, with 9 bases sitting between them. CDR3 sequence (DNA): TGCGCCAGCAGCCCAACAACTACTAATGAAAAACTGTTTTTT. This encodes CASSPTTTNEKLFF.

V is TRBV9 and J is TRBJ2-1; TRBD2 is a possible D gene (5 bases). This CDR3 has 12 amino acids. V was cut by 3 bases and J by 8 bases, with 9 bases left in between. Looked up from germline, CDR1 is SGDLS and CDR2 is YYNGEE. The CDR3 spells CASSAISDEQFF. CDR3 bases: TGTGCCAGCAGCGCAATTAGCGATGAGCAGTTCTTC.

The V call is TRBV18, the J call TRBJ1-3; D is possibly TRBD1 (5 bases). The CDR3 has 15 residues. CDR1 is KGHSH, CDR2 LQKENI, per germline. Trimming pared 5 bases from V and 0 bases from J, leaving 11 bases between. The CDR3 reads CASSSDTNSGNTIYF. The CDR3 region has the DNA TGTGCCAGCTCATCGGACACCAACTCTGGAAACACCATATATTTT.

Many counts were recorded for this clone. This rearrangement joins TRBV2 to TRBJ1-1; tentative D call: TRBD1 (5 bases). The CDR3 is 13 residues long. Trimming removed 5 bases from V and 4 bases from J, with 11 bases in between. Germline loops: CDR1 SNHLY, CDR2 FYNNEI. Written as DNA, the CDR3 is TGTGCCAGCAGTACGTTGGGGGTCACTGAAGCTTTCTTT. Translated: CASSTLGVTEAFF.

The J gene is TRBJ2-7, the V gene TRBV7-8; 7 bases fit TRBD1. Trimming removed 3 bases from V and 3 bases from J; junction bases left unmatched: 2. The CDR3 has 13 amino acids. Germline V gives CDR1 SGHVS, CDR2 FQNEAQ. The CDR3 region has the DNA TGTGCCAGCAGCTTGGGACAGCTCTACGAGCAGTACTTC. Its translation: CASSLGQLYEQYF.

The chain combines TRBV11-2 with TRBJ2-7, with a tentative D call TRBD1 (6 bases). Germline values: CDR1 SGHAT, CDR2 FQNNGV. V lost 5 bases and J lost 4, with 18 bases in between. The CDR3 runs to 15 residues. As DNA, the CDR3 is TGTGCCAGCAGCCCGCAGGGGCTCCTCTCTTACGAGCAGTACTTC. Residues: CASSPQGLLSYEQYF. Full variable domain (remainder filled in from reference TRBV11-2 and TRBJ2-7): EAGVAQSPRYKIIEKRQSVAFWCNPISGHATLYWYQQILGQGPKLLIQFQNNGVVDDSQLPKDRFSAERLKGVDSTLKIQPAKLEDSAVYLCASSPQGLLSYEQYFGPGTRLTVT.